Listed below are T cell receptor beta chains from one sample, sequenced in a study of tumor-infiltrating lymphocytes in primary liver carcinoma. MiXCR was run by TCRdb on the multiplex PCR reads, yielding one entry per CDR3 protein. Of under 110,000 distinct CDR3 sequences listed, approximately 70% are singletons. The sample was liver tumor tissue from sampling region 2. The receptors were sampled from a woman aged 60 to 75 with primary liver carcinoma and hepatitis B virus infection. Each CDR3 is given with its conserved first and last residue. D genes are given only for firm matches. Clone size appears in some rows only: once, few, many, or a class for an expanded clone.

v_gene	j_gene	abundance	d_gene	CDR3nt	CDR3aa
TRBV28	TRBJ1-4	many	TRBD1	TGTGCCAGCAGTTCTCCCAGGGGGCGGACTAATGAAAAACTGTTTTTT	CASSSPRGRTNEKLFF
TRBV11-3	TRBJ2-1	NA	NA	TGTGCCAGAAGCTTAGGAACTAGAGGGAAGCTTGAGCAATTCTTC	CARSLGTRGKLEQFF
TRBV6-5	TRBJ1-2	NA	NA	TGTGCCAGCAGTACCCACCCCAGGAATGGCTACACCTTC	CASSTHPRNGYTF
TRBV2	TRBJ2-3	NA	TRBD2	TGTGCCAGCAGCGCACAGCCTCCGGGACTAGCTTTGGCAGATACGCAGTATTTT	CASSAQPPGLALADTQYF
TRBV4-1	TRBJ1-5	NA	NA	TGCACCACCAGCTCACAGGGTTCGCAGCCCCAGCATTTT	CTTSSQGSQPQHF
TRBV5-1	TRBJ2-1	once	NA	TGCGCCAGCAGCTTATCACCCCAATCTAGGAACAATGAGCTGTTCTTC	CASSLSPQSRNNELFF
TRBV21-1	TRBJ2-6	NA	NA	TGTGCCAGCAGCAGTCAGGACAGGGGCGTCTATGGGGCCAACGTCCTGACTTTC	CASSSQDRGVYGANVLTF
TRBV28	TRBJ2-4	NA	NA	TGTGCCAGCAGCTTGACAGCTACAAACATTCAGTACTTC	CASSLTATNIQYF
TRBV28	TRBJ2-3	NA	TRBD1	TGTGCCAGCAGTCACTCCTACGGGACAGGGTCGGCAGATACGCAGTATTTT	CASSHSYGTGSADTQYF
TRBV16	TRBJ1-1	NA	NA	TGTGCCAGCAGCCAATCGTGGCAGAGAACTGAAGCTTTCTTT	CASSQSWQRTEAFF
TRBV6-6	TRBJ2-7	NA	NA	TGTGCCAGCATCAGAACGTGGGATTCCCACGAGCAGTACTTC	CASIRTWDSHEQYF
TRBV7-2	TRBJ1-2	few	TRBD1	TGTGCCTGCAGCTTAGACGGACAGGGGGGAGGCTACACCTTC	CACSLDGQGGGYTF
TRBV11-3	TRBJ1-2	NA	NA	TGTGCCAGCGGCTTAGCGACGGTTCTCGATGGCTACATCTTC	CASGLATVLDGYIF
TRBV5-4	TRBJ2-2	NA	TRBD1	TGTGCCAGCAGCCCGAGGGACAGAAACACCGGGGAGCTGTTTTTT	CASSPRDRNTGELFF
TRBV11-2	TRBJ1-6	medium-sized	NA	TGTGCCAGCAGCTTAAGCGCCCGGGATTCACCCCTCCACTTT	CASSLSARDSPLHF
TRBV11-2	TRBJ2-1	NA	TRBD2	TGTGCCAACAGCTTGAGACTAGCGGTGGGCAATGAGAAGTTCTTC	CANSLRLAVGNEKFF
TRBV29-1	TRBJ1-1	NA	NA	TGCAGCGCGCAACCGGGGGGATCCTTCACTGAGGCTTTCTTT	CSAQPGGSFTEAFF
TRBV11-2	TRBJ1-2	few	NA	TGTGCCAGCACCTTAGGGTCAGGGATTGGCTACACCTTC	CASTLGSGIGYTF
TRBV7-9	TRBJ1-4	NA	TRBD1	TGTGCAAGCAGCCCTGGGACAGCCCGGAATGAAAAACTGTTTTTT	CASSPGTARNEKLFF
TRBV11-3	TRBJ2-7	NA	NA	TGTGCCGGCAGCTTAAGCGGGCGGGAACACGAGCAGTATTTC	CAGSLSGREHEQYF
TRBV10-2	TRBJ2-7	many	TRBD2	TGCGCCAGCAGCCGGGGGACTAGCGGGAGCTCCTACGAGCAGTACTTC	CASSRGTSGSSYEQYF
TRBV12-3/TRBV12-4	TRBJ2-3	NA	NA	TGTGCCAGCAGTCCCATGGGGCACACAGATACACAGTATTTT	CASSPMGHTDTQYF